This T cell receptor (beta chain) derives from a study of T cells in narcolepsy. The overall study: Donors had narcolepsy type 1 or type 2, or were healthy controls. General observations from the study: Blood of same and different patients, but not healthy controls, reportedly held recurring autoreactive clonotypes.

Assay: immunoSEQ multiplex PCR; the TCRdb copy retains only in-frame clones and omits some. The table records some 35,000 clones, approximately 85% of them present only once. For this clone: Antigen unknown.

Germline V gene lookup returns CDR1 SGHRS and CDR2 YFSETQ. V shed 0 bases and J 8 bases; nucleotides not matched to a gene: 5. The length of the CDR3 is 14 residues. The TCR sequence derives from a human donor with narcolepsy. Sequencing was done on a sample of CD45RA- memory CD4+ T cells from PBMCs. J is TRBJ1-2 and V is TRBV5-1, with TRBD1 matching over 9 bases. CDR3 sequence (DNA): TGCGCCAGCAGCTTGGGGGGACAGGGAGAGGGCTACACCTTC. Protein sequence: CASSLGGQGEGYTF.